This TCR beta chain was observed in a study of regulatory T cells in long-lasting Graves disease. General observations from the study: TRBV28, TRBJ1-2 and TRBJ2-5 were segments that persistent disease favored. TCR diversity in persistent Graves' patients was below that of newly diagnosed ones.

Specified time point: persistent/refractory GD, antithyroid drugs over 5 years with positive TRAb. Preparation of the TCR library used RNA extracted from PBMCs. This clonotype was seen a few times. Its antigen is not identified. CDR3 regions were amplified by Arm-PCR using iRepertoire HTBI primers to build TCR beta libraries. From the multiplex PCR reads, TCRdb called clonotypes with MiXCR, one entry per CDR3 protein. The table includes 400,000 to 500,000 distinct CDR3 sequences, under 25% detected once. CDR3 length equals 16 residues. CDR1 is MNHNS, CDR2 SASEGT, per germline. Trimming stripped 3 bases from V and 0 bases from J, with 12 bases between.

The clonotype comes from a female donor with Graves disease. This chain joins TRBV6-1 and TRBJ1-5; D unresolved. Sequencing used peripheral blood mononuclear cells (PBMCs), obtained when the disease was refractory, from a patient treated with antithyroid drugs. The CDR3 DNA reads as TGTGCCAGCAGTGATCTTGAATCTTATAGCAATCAGCCCCAGCATTTT. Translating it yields CASSDLESYSNQPQHF.